These 20 T cell receptor beta chains share one sample of origin, sequenced in a study of T cells in Graves' hyperthyroidism and ophthalmopathy. TCR beta CDR3 regions were amplified from RNA transcripts. Using the HTBI primer set, a first-round RT-PCR was run on the TCR CDR3. TCRdb analysed the multiplex PCR reads with MiXCR anew, one entry per CDR3 protein. The sample includes 600,000 to 800,000 distinct CDR3 sequences, about 35% of them seen just once. The material sequenced was blood. The source is a middle-aged woman with Graves' hyperthyroidism.

This clonotype has just a few counts. The rearrangement joins TRBV2 to TRBJ1-5; TRBD1 is a possible D gene (5 bases). CDR3 length equals 14 residues. The V end was cut by 2 bases, the J end by 9 bases, with 14 bases between. Germline-derived CDR1 and CDR2 are SNHLY and FYNNEI. In DNA, the CDR3 is TGTGCCAGCAGTGAACAGGGAGCGGTAGGGCCCCAGCATTTT. Protein: CASSEQGAVGPQHF.

This clonotype was observed many times. V and J are TRBV7-2 and TRBJ2-7; the D gene is possibly TRBD1 (5 bases). The V end lost 7 bases, the J end lost 4 bases, and 14 bases lay between the germline ends. CDR3 length: 13 residues. CDR1 and CDR2 from the germline V gene are SGHTA and FQGNSA. This CDR3 is CASTIDRGYEQYF. For the CDR3, the DNA is TGTGCCAGCACAATAGACAGAGGATACGAGCAGTACTTC.

This clonotype was seen many times. The J gene is TRBJ1-1, the V gene TRBV5-1; 11 bases match TRBD1. The CDR3 is 12 amino acids. Germline V CDR1 and CDR2: SGHRS, YFSETQ. J gave up 11 bases and V 4 bases, and 4 bases lay outside the gene matches. Here the CDR3 DNA reads TGCGCCAGCAGCACGGACAGGGGGCTCGCTTTCTTT. The encoded protein is CASSTDRGLAFF.

The chain couples TRBV5-1 to TRBJ2-5; 7 bases align to TRBD1. This CDR3 is built from 15 residues. Germline values: CDR1 SGHRS, CDR2 YFSETQ. Trimming at V came to 2 bases and at J to 0 bases, leaving 4 bases not matched to a gene. CDR3 protein: CASSFSGQNQETQYF. The CDR3 bases are TGCGCCAGCAGCTTTTCGGGACAGAACCAAGAGACCCAGTACTTC.

The V call is TRBV4-3, the J call TRBJ1-2; D gene uncertain. CDR1 is LGHNA and CDR2 is YSLEER in the germline V gene. The V end lost 1 base, the J end lost 6 bases, and 12 bases lay between the germline ends. The CDR3 contains 14 residues. For the CDR3, the DNA is TGCGCCAGCAGCCAAGTTGAGGGAACGAATGGCTACACCTTC. The encoded protein is CASSQVEGTNGYTF.

The V gene is TRBV10-3, the J gene TRBJ1-6, with 10 bases identical to TRBD1. Germline CDR1 reads ENHRY; CDR2 reads SYGVKD. V dropped 7 bases and J dropped 12; count of bases not matched to a gene: 9. This CDR3 spans 14 amino acids. The CDR3 spells CAIKGTGDSRPLHF. The CDR3 coding sequence is TGTGCCATCAAAGGGACAGGGGATAGTCGACCCCTCCACTTT.

This clonotype was detected ten times or more. The V gene is TRBV2, the J gene TRBJ1-6, with D unclear. The CDR3 has 12 amino acids. CDR1 is SNHLY, CDR2 FYNNEI, per germline. Between the trimmed V and J ends, which lost 4 bases and 10 bases, there was a span of 8 bases. The CDR3 bases are TGTGCCAGCAGTGCCCCCGGATCACCCCTCCACTTT. The encoded protein is CASSAPGSPLHF.

This clonotype was found a few times. The gene calls are TRBV7-9 and TRBJ2-7, with TRBD1 matching over 8 bases. Germline values: CDR1 SEHNR, CDR2 FQNEAQ (reference sequence). V lost 5 bases, J lost 9 bases, and 21 bases stayed unmatched. The CDR3 consists of 17 residues. The CDR3 DNA reads TGTGCCAGCAGCCGATTATGGGATCACCAGGGGGCAGACGGGCAGTACTTC. This codes for CASSRLWDHQGADGQYF.

A remark on this clonotype: Sequence at one end of the junction differs from germline and may be a read error. This rearrangement joins TRBV7-2 to TRBJ1-2; TRBD1 aligns across 10 bases. This CDR3 has 17 amino acids. The germline CDR1 and CDR2 sequences are SGHTA and FQGNSA. The CDR3 DNA is TGCGCCAGCAGCCAAGGGGTCGGGACAGGGGAATTCTATGGCTACACCTTC. Translating it yields CASSQGVGTGEFYGYTF.

This chain links TRBV27 with TRBJ2-7; D perhaps matches TRBD2 (5 bases). The CDR3 covers 15 residues. From germline, CDR1 is MNHEY and CDR2 SMNVEV (reference sequence). The V end was cut by 3 bases, the J end by 2 bases, with 14 bases between. The CDR3 reads CASSFSASRTYEQYF. CDR3 bases: TGTGCCAGCAGTTTTTCGGCTAGCCGGACCTACGAGCAGTACTTC.

Many counts were recorded for this clonotype. The chain joins TRBV7-9 to TRBJ1-2; the D gene is possibly TRBD1 (6 bases). The CDR3 totals 14 residues. V shed 5 bases and J shed 7 bases, with 17 bases lying between them. Germline-derived CDR1 and CDR2 are SEHNR and FQNEAQ (reference sequence). CDR3 protein: CASSPPDRRGGYTF. CDR3 nucleotide sequence: TGTGCCAGCAGCCCCCCCGACAGGCGCGGTGGCTACACCTTC.

This chain joins TRBV7-8 and TRBJ2-7, with TRBD1 matching 9 bases. The CDR3 is made up of 15 amino acids. Unmatched junction bases numbered 6, after V lost 4 bases and J lost 2 bases. The V gene's germline CDR1 is SGHVS and CDR2 FQNEAQ. CDR3 protein: CASSSRDRAAYEQYF. The CDR3 bases are TGTGCCAGCAGCTCGCGGGACAGGGCGGCCTACGAGCAGTACTTC.

This clonotype was seen many times. The rearrangement uses TRBV4-3 and TRBJ1-1; no reliable D call. This CDR3 region has 14 residues. Germline lookup yields CDR1 LGHNA and CDR2 YSLEER. V lost 0 bases, J lost 5 bases, and 10 bases lay in between. CDR3 residues: CASSQEPGSTEAFF. The CDR3, as DNA: TGCGCCAGCAGCCAAGAGCCAGGATCGACTGAAGCTTTCTTT.

Only a few counts were recorded for this clonotype. The rearrangement links TRBV12-3 or TRBV12-4 to TRBJ2-2; D is unclear. The length of the CDR3 is 14 residues. Deletions cut 6 bases from V and 0 bases from J, with 8 bases between. The DNA of the CDR3 is TGTGCCAGCAGGTCGGGCGCGAACACCGGGGAGCTGTTTTTT. Translating it yields CASRSGANTGELFF.

V usage is TRBV7-3 and J usage is TRBJ2-7; possible D gene TRBD1, 5 bases. The CDR3 runs 15 residues. Trimming took 0 bases from V and 3 from J, leaving 12 bases between them. Germline CDR1 SGHTA, CDR2 FQGTGA. CDR3 protein: CASSLTQGTFYEQYF. The DNA of the CDR3 is TGTGCCAGCAGCTTAACTCAGGGAACCTTCTACGAGCAGTACTTC.

The V call is TRBV19, the J call TRBJ1-3, with 8 positions matching TRBD1. The CDR3 extends over 16 amino acids. V gave up 5 bases and J gave up 4 bases; unmatched junction bases: 10. Germline CDR1 and CDR2: LNHDA and SQIVND (reference sequence). For the CDR3, the DNA is TGTGCCAGTAGTTACACCGAGAGGACAGGGGGAAACACCATATATTTT. As protein: CASSYTERTGGNTIYF.

With regard to this clonotype: One end of the junction is discordant with germline, which a read error may explain. The CDR3 reads CSASHEAHGYTF. Here the CDR3 DNA reads TGCAGCGCTAGCCATGAGGCGCATGGCTACACCTTC. The chain couples TRBV20-1 to TRBJ1-2; no clear D. CDR1 and CDR2 (germline): DFQATT, SNEGSKA (reference sequence). The CDR3 covers 12 residues.

This clonotype was seen just once. The missing conserved phenylalanine or tryptophan at the end of this CDR3 makes a read error likely. The chain couples TRBV5-1 to TRBJ1-1; weak D call: TRBD1 (6 bases). Germline CDR1 and CDR2: SGHRS and YFSETQ. This CDR3 is 12 amino acids long. Trimming took off 8 bases at V and 4 bases at J, with 12 bases between the two ends. This CDR3 is CASPDSPTEAFL. The CDR3 DNA sequence: TGCGCCAGTCCGGACAGCCCCACTGAAGCTTTCTTA.

The chain's CDR3 is CASSPGNRARAFF. In DNA form, the CDR3 reads TGTGCCAGCAGTCCGGGTAACAGGGCCAGAGCTTTCTTT. The V gene is TRBV6-5, the J gene TRBJ1-1; D is possibly TRBD1 (6 bases). The CDR3 loop spans 13 amino acids. The V gene's germline CDR1 is MNHEY and CDR2 SVGAGI. V was cut by 5 bases and J by 10 bases, with 17 bases left in between.

This clonotype was seen a single time. In DNA form, the CDR3 reads TGTGCCTGGAGTGTAGGCAGGGGAAGAGCGAACTATGGCTACACCTTC. Encoded protein: CAWSVGRGRANYGYTF. The J gene is TRBJ1-2, the V gene TRBV30; D is possibly TRBD1 (6 bases). The V gene's germline CDR1 is GTSNPN and CDR2 SVGIG (reference sequence). The CDR3 totals 16 residues. V was shortened by 0 bases and J by 2 bases, with 16 bases between the two germline ends. Full variable domain (rest looked up from reference TRBV30 and TRBJ1-2): SQTIHQWPATLVQPVGSPLSLECTVEGTSNPNLYWYRQAAGRGLQLLFYSVGIGQISSEVPQNLSASRPQDRQFILSSKKLLLSDSGFYLCAWSVGRGRANYGYTFGSGTRLTVV.